Included here is one T cell receptor beta chain sequence, with context. This sample is drawn from a study of OX40 agonist ivuxolimab in advanced cancers. This CDR3 comprises 14 residues. V was pared by 7 bases and J by 1 base, with 11 bases between. Per germline, CDR1 MDHEN and CDR2 SYDVKM. Repertoires were generated with immunoSEQ multiplex PCR, while TCRdb's copy carries only in-frame clones and drops some. The repertoire holds 69,000 or so clones, with 70% to 90% as singletons. The chain links TRBV28 to TRBJ1-3; no reliable D call. This receptor was identified in an adult with an advanced solid tumor such as melanoma, head and neck, liver or kidney cancer. Sequencing used CD4+ or CD8+ T cells sorted from blood, obtained in a trial of the OX40 agonist ivuxolimab. Written as DNA, the CDR3 is TGTGCCAGCACCCGGGAGGTATCTGGAAACACCATATATTTT. Residues: CASTREVSGNTIYF.